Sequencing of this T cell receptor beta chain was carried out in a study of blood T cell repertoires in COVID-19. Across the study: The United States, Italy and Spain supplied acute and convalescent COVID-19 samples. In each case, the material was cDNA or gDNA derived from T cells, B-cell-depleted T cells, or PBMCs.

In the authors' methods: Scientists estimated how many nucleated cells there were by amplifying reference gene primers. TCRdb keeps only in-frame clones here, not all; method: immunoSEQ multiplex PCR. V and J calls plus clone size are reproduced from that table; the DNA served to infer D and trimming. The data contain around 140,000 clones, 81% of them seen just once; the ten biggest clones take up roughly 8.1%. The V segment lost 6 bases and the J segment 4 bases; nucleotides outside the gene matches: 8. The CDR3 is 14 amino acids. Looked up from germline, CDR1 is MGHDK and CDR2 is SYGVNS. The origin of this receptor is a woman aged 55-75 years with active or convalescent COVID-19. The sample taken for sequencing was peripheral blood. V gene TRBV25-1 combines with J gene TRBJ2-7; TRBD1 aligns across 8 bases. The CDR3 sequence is CASRKTGERYEQYF. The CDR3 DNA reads TGTGCCAGCAGGAAGACAGGGGAGAGGTACGAGCAGTACTTC.